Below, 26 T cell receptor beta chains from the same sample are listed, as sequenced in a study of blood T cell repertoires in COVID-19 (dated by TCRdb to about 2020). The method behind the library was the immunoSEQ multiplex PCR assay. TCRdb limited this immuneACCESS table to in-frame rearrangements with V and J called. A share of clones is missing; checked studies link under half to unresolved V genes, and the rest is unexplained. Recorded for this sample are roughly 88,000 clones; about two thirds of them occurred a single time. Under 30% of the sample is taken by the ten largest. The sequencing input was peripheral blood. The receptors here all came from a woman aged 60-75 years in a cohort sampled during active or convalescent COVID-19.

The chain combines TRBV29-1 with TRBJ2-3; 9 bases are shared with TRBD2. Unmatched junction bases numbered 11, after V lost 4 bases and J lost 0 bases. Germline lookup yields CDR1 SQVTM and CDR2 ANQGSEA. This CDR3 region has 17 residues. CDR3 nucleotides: TGCAGCGTTGTCCCTCAAACTAGCGGGCTTAGCACAGATACGCAGTATTTT. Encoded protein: CSVVPQTSGLSTDTQYF.

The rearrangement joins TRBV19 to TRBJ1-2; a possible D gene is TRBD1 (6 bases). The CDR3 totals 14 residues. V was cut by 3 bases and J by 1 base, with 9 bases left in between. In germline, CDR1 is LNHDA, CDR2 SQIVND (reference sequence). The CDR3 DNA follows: TGTGCCAGTAGTATGGCACAGGGTAACTATGGCTACACCTTC. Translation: CASSMAQGNYGYTF.

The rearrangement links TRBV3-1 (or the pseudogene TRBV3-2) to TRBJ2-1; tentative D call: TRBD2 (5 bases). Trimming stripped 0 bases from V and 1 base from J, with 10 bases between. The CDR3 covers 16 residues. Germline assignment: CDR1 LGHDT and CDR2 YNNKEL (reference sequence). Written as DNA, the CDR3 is TGTGCCAGCAGCCAAGAGATATCGGGATCCTACAATGAGCAGTTCTTC. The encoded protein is CASSQEISGSYNEQFF.

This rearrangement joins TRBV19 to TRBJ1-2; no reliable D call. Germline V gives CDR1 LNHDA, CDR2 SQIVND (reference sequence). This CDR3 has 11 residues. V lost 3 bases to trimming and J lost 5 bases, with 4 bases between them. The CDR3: CASSMRYGYTF. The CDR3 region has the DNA TGTGCCAGTAGTATGAGGTATGGCTACACCTTC.

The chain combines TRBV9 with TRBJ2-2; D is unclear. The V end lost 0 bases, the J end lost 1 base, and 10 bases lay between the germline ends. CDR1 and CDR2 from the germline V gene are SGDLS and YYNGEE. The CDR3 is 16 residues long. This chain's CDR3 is CASSVENGVNTGELFF. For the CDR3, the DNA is TGTGCCAGCAGCGTAGAAAATGGAGTGAACACCGGGGAGCTGTTTTTT.

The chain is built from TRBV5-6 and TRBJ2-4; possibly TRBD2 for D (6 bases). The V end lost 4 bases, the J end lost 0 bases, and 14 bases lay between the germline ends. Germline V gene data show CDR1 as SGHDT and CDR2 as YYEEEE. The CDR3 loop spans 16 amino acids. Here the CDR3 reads CASSPGLTLAKNIQYF. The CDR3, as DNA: TGTGCCAGCAGCCCGGGACTGACCCTAGCCAAAAACATTCAGTACTTC.

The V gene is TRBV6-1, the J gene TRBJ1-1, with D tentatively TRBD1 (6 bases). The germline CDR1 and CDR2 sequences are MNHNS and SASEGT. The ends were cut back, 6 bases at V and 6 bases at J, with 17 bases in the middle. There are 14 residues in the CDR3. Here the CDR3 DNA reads TGTGCCAGCAGAGACGGGGGGGCGAGCGCTGAAGCTTTCTTT. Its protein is CASRDGGASAEAFF.

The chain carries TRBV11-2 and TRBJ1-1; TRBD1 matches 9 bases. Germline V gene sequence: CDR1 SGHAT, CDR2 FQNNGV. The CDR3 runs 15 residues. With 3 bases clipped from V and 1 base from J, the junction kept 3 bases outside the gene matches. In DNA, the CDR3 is TGTGCCAGCAGCTTGGGACAGGGATCGAACACTGAAGCTTTCTTT. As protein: CASSLGQGSNTEAFF.

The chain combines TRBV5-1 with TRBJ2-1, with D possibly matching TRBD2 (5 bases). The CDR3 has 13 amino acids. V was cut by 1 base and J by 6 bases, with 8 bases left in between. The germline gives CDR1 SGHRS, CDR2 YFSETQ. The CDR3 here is CASSLSSSNEQFF. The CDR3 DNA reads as TGCGCCAGCAGCTTGTCTAGCTCCAATGAGCAGTTCTTC.

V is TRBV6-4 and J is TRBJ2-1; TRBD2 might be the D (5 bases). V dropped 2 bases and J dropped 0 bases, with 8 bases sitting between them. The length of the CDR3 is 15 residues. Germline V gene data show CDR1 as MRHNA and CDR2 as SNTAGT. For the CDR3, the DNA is TGTGCCAGCAGTGACGAGGGTAGCTCCTACAATGAGCAGTTCTTC. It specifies CASSDEGSSYNEQFF.

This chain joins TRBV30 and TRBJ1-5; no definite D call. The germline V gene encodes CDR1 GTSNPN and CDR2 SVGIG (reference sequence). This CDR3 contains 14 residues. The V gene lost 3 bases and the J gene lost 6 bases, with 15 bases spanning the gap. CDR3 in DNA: TGTGCCTGGAGCGGAGGGAACTCGGGTCAGCCCCAGCATTTT. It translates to CAWSGGNSGQPQHF.

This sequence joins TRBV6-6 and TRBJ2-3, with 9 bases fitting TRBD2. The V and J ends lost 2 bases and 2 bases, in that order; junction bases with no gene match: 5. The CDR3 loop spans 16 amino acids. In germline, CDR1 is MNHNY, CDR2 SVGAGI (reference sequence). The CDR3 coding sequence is TGTGCCAGCAGTTACGGGCTAGCGGGGCTCACAGATACGCAGTATTTT. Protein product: CASSYGLAGLTDTQYF.

The CDR3 DNA sequence: TGTGCCAGCAGCCCTCCCCCGGGACAGGGTATCAGTCAGCCCCAGCATTTT. As protein: CASSPPPGQGISQPQHF. The chain combines TRBV7-2 with TRBJ1-5; 9 positions agree with TRBD1. This CDR3 has 17 residues. Germline assignment: CDR1 SGHTA and CDR2 FQGNSA. After removal of 5 bases from V and 6 bases from J, the junction contained 14 bases not matched to a gene.

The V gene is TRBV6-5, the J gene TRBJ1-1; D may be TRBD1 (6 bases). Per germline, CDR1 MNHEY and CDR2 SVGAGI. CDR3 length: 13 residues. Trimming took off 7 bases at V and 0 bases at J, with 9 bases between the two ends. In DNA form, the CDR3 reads TGTGCCAGCACTCGGACAGTGAACACTGAAGCTTTCTTT. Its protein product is CASTRTVNTEAFF.

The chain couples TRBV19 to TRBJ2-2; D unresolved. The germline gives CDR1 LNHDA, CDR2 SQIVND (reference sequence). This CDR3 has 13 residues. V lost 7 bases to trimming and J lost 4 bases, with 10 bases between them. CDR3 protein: CASNSWSTGELFF. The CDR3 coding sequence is TGTGCCAGTAATAGTTGGAGCACCGGGGAGCTGTTTTTT.

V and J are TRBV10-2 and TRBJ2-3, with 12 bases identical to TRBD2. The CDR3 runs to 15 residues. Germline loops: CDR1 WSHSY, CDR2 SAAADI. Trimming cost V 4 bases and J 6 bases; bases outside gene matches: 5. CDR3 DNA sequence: TGCGCCAGCAGTGTTTCTAGCGGGGGGGGTGATACGCAGTATTTT. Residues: CASSVSSGGGDTQYF.

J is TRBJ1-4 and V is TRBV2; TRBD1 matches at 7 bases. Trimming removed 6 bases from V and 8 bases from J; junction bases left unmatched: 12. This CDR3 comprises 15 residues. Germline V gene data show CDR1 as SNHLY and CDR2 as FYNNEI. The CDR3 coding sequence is TGTGCCAGCAGGTACCACAGGGGTGAGGAGGAAAAACTGTTTTTT. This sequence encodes CASRYHRGEEEKLFF.

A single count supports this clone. For the CDR3, the DNA is TGTGCCAGCAGTGAGACAGGGCGAACCGGGGAGCTGTTTTTT. It encodes CASSETGRTGELFF. This chain uses TRBV2 with TRBJ2-2, with TRBD1 matching 7 bases. The ends lost 3 bases at V and 5 bases at J; junction bases unmatched: 3. CDR3 length: 14 residues. CDR1 SNHLY and CDR2 FYNNEI come from the germline V gene.

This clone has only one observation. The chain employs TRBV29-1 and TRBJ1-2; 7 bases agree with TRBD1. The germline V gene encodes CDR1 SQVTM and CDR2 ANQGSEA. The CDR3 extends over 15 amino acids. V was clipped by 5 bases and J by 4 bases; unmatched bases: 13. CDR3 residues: CSVTPWTGRFYGYTF. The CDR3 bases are TGCAGCGTTACACCTTGGACAGGTAGATTCTATGGCTACACCTTC. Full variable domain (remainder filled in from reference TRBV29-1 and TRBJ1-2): SAVISQKPSRDICQRGTSLTIQCQVDSQVTMMFWYRQQPGQSLTLIATANQGSEATYESGFVIDKFPISRPNLTFSTLTVSNMSPEDSSIYLCSVTPWTGRFYGYTFGSGTRLTVV.

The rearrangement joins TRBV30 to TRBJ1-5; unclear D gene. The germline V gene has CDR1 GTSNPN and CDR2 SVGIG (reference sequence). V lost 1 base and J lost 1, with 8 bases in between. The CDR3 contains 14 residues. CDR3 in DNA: TGTGCCTGGAGTGGAGGGTTGAGCAATCAGCCCCAGCATTTT. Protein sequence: CAWSGGLSNQPQHF.

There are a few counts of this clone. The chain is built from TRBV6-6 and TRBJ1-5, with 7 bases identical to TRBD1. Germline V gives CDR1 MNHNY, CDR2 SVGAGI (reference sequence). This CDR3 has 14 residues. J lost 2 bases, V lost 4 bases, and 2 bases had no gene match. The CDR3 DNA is TGTGCCAGCAGTTTAGGGACAGGCAATCAGCCCCAGCATTTT. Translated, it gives CASSLGTGNQPQHF.

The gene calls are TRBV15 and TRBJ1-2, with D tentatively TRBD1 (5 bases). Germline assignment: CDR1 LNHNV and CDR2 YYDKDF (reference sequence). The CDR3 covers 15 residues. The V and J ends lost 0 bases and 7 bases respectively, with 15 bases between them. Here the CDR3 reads CATSRDKGRVGGYTF. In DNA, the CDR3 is TGTGCCACCAGCAGAGATAAGGGCAGGGTTGGTGGCTACACCTTC.

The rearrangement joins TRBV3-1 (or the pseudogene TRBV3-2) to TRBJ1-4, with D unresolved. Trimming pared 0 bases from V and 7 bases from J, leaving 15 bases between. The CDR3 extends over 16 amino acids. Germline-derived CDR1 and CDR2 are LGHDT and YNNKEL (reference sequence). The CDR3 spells CASSQDSGSRVEKLFF. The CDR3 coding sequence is TGTGCCAGCAGCCAAGATTCGGGGAGTCGGGTTGAAAAACTGTTTTTT.

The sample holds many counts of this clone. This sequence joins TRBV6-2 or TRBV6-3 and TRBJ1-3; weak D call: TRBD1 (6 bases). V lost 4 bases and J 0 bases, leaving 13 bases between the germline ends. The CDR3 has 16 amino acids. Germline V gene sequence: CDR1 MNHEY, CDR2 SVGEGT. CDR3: CASSLREDSSGNTIYF. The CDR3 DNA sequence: TGTGCCAGCAGTTTACGGGAGGACAGCTCTGGAAACACCATATATTTT.

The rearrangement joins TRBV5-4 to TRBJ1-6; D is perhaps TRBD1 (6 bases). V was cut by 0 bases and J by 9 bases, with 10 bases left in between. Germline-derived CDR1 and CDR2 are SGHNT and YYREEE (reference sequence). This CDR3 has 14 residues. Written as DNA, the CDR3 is TGTGCCAGCAGCTTGGACAGGGTCGTTTCACCCCTCCACTTT. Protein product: CASSLDRVVSPLHF.

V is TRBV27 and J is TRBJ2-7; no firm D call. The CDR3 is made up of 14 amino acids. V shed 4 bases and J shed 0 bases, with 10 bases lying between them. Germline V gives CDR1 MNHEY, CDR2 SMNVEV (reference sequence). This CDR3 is CASSSVTSSYEQYF. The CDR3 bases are TGTGCCAGCAGTTCTGTCACAAGCTCCTACGAGCAGTACTTC.